These T cell receptor beta chains were read from a single sample in a study of CD8+ T cells in alopecia areata. Sequencing used immunoSEQ multiplex PCR; TCRdb keeps in-frame clones, though not all of them. The table lists some 150,000 clones, roughly 86% of them singletons. The specimen comprised CD8+ T cells sorted from blood, sampled at week 4, from a patient treated with tofacitinib. The receptors were sampled from a human donor with alopecia areata. The CDR3 runs from the conserved cysteine through the conserved F or W. A D gene is named only where the DNA matches it firmly. For some rows the clone size is stated as once, few or many, or as a class when expanded; others skip it.

CDR3 length: 11
clone size: NA
J gene: TRBJ1-1
V gene: TRBV30
D gene: NA
CDR3 protein: CAWSAPREAFF
CDR3 DNA: TGTGCCTGGAGCGCCCCGCGGGAAGCTTTCTTT

CDR3 length: 17
clone size: NA
J gene: TRBJ2-1
V gene: TRBV27
D gene: TRBD1
CDR3 protein: CASSLSIGTEILNEQFF
CDR3 DNA: TGTGCCAGCAGTTTATCAATTGGGACAGAAATCCTCAATGAGCAGTTCTTC

CDR3 length: 11
clone size: NA
J gene: TRBJ1-1
V gene: TRBV7-9
D gene: NA
CDR3 protein: CASSLEVEAFF
CDR3 DNA: TGTGCCAGCAGCTTAGAGGTTGAAGCTTTCTTT

CDR3 length: 15
clone size: NA
J gene: TRBJ1-1
V gene: TRBV5-6
D gene: NA
CDR3 protein: CASSFSEGGNTEAFF
CDR3 DNA: TGTGCCAGCAGCTTTTCGGAGGGAGGGAACACTGAAGCTTTCTTT

CDR3 length: 13
clone size: NA
J gene: TRBJ1-1
V gene: TRBV29-1
D gene: NA
CDR3 protein: CSVVSTMNTEAFF
CDR3 DNA: TGCAGCGTTGTTTCCACCATGAACACTGAAGCTTTCTTT

CDR3 length: 15
clone size: NA
J gene: TRBJ2-1
V gene: TRBV6-1
D gene: TRBD2
CDR3 protein: CASTQRESSYNEQFF
CDR3 DNA: TGTGCCAGCACCCAGCGGGAGAGCTCCTACAATGAGCAGTTCTTC

CDR3 length: 15
clone size: NA
J gene: TRBJ2-7
V gene: TRBV27
D gene: TRBD1
CDR3 protein: CASSAGQGPSYEQYF
CDR3 DNA: TGTGCCAGCAGTGCGGGACAGGGACCCTCCTACGAGCAGTACTTC

CDR3 length: 16
clone size: NA
J gene: TRBJ2-4
V gene: TRBV13
D gene: TRBD2
CDR3 protein: CASSLAGGPFRNIQYF
CDR3 DNA: TGTGCCAGCAGCTTAGCGGGGGGGCCTTTTCGAAACATTCAGTACTTC

CDR3 length: 14
clone size: NA
J gene: TRBJ2-7
V gene: TRBV4-1
D gene: TRBD1
CDR3 protein: CASSQGQGAYEQYF
CDR3 DNA: TGCGCCAGCAGCCAAGGACAGGGGGCTTACGAGCAGTACTTC

CDR3 length: 12
clone size: NA
J gene: TRBJ2-2
V gene: TRBV18
D gene: NA
CDR3 protein: CASSPTTGELFF
CDR3 DNA: TGTGCCAGCTCACCGACCACCGGGGAGCTGTTTTTT

CDR3 length: 17
clone size: NA
J gene: TRBJ1-4
V gene: TRBV4-1
D gene: NA
CDR3 protein: CASSQANAVLSNEKLFF
CDR3 DNA: TGCGCCAGCAGCCAAGCTAACGCGGTCCTCTCTAATGAAAAACTGTTTTTT

CDR3 length: 13
clone size: NA
J gene: TRBJ2-1
V gene: TRBV29-1
D gene: NA
CDR3 protein: CSVEYGSYNEQFF
CDR3 DNA: TGCAGCGTTGAATACGGCTCCTACAATGAGCAGTTCTTC

CDR3 length: 12
clone size: NA
J gene: TRBJ2-7
V gene: TRBV30
D gene: NA
CDR3 protein: CAWSVGVYEQYF
CDR3 DNA: TGTGCCTGGAGTGTCGGAGTTTACGAGCAGTACTTC

CDR3 length: 15
clone size: few
J gene: TRBJ2-3
V gene: TRBV2
D gene: TRBD2
CDR3 protein: CASNKAGTSVDTQYF
CDR3 DNA: TGTGCCAGCAACAAAGCCGGGACTAGCGTCGATACGCAGTATTTT